This T cell receptor (beta chain) derives from a study of T cells in Graves' hyperthyroidism and ophthalmopathy. This clonotype showed up just a few times. Amplification of TCR beta CDR3 regions used RNA as the template. RT-PCR in the first round (using the HTBI primer set) targeted the TCR CDR3. TCRdb re-called the multiplex PCR reads through MiXCR, storing one row per CDR3 protein. Of 560,000 or so distinct CDR3 sequences detected, 15% to 20% appear once; the ten largest clones hold roughly 50%. Looked up from germline, CDR1 is MNHEY and CDR2 is SMNVEV (reference sequence). The CDR3 runs 15 residues. Trimming stripped 4 bases from V and 2 bases from J, with 14 bases between.

The chain combines TRBV27 with TRBJ2-5, with D unclear. This sequence originates from a man aged 35-49 years with Graves' ophthalmopathy. The source material was blood. The CDR3 region is CASSSLLASQETQYF. The CDR3 DNA reads TGTGCCAGCAGTTCCCTCCTCGCCTCACAAGAGACCCAGTACTTC.